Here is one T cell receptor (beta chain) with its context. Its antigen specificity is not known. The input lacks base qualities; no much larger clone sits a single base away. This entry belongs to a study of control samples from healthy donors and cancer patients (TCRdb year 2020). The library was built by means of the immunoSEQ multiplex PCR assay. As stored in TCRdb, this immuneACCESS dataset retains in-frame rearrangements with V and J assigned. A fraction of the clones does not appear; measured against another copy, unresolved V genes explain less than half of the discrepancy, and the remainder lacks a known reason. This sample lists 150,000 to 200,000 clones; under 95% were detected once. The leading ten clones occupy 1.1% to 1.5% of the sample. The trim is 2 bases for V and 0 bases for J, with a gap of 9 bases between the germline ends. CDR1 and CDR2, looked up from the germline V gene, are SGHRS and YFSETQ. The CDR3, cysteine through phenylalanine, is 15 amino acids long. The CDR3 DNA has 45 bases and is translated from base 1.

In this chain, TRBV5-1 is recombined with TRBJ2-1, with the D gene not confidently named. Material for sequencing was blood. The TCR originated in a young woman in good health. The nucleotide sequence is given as TGCGCCAGCAGCTTTTTAGCTAGCTCCTACAATGAGCAGTTCTTC. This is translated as CASSFLASSYNEQFF.